The next 24 T cell receptor beta chains were all read from a single sample in a study of CD8 T cells in ankylosing spondylitis. TCRdb re-derived calls from the 5' RACE reads in MiXCR, one entry per CDR3 protein. Of roughly 160,000 distinct CDR3 sequences in the sample, roughly 11% were seen once. The sequencing sample was made of blood, either unsorted or a sorted T cell fraction (not recorded which). These receptors were obtained from a male donor with ankylosing spondylitis or in good health (not recorded which).

V usage is TRBV7-9 and J usage is TRBJ2-1; 13 nucleotides line up with TRBD2. Per germline, CDR1 SEHNR and CDR2 FQNEAQ (reference sequence). The CDR3 has 15 residues. V trimming: 9 bases; J trimming: 2 bases; junction bases outside the gene matches: 4. CDR3 in DNA: TGTGCCAGTGGGACTAGCGGGACCCCCTACAATGAGCAGTTCTTC. As protein: CASGTSGTPYNEQFF.

This clonotype was detected ten times or more. This chain uses TRBV5-1 with TRBJ2-5; D is unresolved. V lost 3 bases and J lost 0, with 6 bases in between. Germline V lookup: CDR1 SGHRS, CDR2 YFSETQ. This CDR3 contains 13 residues. The CDR3 region is CASSSGYQETQYF. The CDR3 DNA reads as TGCGCCAGCAGCTCCGGTTACCAAGAGACCCAGTACTTC.

This clonotype was counted at least ten times. This sequence joins TRBV19 and TRBJ2-1; TRBD1 matches 11 bases. Trimming cost V 4 bases and J 3 bases; bases outside gene matches: 2. This CDR3 is built from 15 residues. CDR1 is LNHDA and CDR2 is SQIVND in the germline V gene (reference sequence). The CDR3 loop is CASSSGTGGYNEQFF. In nucleotides, the CDR3 is TGTGCCAGTAGTAGCGGGACAGGGGGCTACAATGAGCAGTTCTTC. The full variable domain, in which reference TRBV19 and TRBJ2-1 provide the parts outside the CDR3, is DGGITQSPKYLFRKEGQNVTLSCEQNLNHDAMYWYRQDPGQGLRLIYYSQIVNDFQKGDIAEGYSVSREKKESFPLTVTSAQKNPTAFYLCASSSGTGGYNEQFFGPGTRLTVL.

The gene calls are TRBV5-1 and TRBJ1-1; 7 bases are a match to TRBD1. Germline lookup yields CDR1 SGHRS and CDR2 YFSETQ. V lost 3 bases to trimming and J lost 6 bases; unmatched junction nucleotides: 8. The CDR3 contains 14 residues. The CDR3 protein is CASSSGQEGAEAFF. CDR3 DNA: TGCGCCAGCAGCTCCGGACAGGAGGGGGCTGAAGCTTTCTTT. Complete variable domain (other parts from reference TRBV5-1 and TRBJ1-1): KAGVTQTPRYLIKTRGQQVTLSCSPISGHRSVSWYQQTPGQGLQFLFEYFSETQRNKGNFPGRFSGRQFSNSRSEMNVSTLELGDSALYLCASSSGQEGAEAFFGQGTRLTVV.

This clonotype was recorded many times. The V call is TRBV6-2 or TRBV6-3, the J call TRBJ2-1, with unresolved D. Trimming took off 6 bases at V and 7 bases at J, with 19 bases between the two ends. This CDR3 spans 15 amino acids. Germline values: CDR1 MNHEY, CDR2 SVGEGT. In nucleotides, the CDR3 is TGTGCCAGCAGGCCGCCCGGACCCCCGTCTAATGAGCAGTTCTTC. Translation: CASRPPGPPSNEQFF.

This clonotype was observed many times. The chain combines TRBV3-1 with TRBJ2-1; D possibly corresponds to TRBD1 (6 bases). The CDR3 length is 15 residues. Germline CDR1 LGHDT, CDR2 YNNKEL (reference sequence). Trimming stripped 0 bases from V and 5 bases from J, with 11 bases between. CDR3 DNA sequence: TGTGCCAGCAGCCAAGAGGGGGCACGCAACAATGAGCAGTTCTTC. It yields the protein CASSQEGARNNEQFF.

This sequence joins TRBV7-9 and TRBJ1-1, with D possibly matching TRBD1 (5 bases). This CDR3 is 12 amino acids long. In germline, CDR1 is SEHNR, CDR2 FQNEAQ (reference sequence). V was clipped by 1 base and J by 8 bases, with 8 bases between them. CDR3 amino acids: CASSLGGAEAFF. The CDR3 region has the DNA TGTGCCAGCAGCTTAGGCGGGGCCGAAGCTTTCTTT.

This clonotype appeared a few times. V usage is TRBV9 and J usage is TRBJ2-2; 12 positions match TRBD2. The CDR3 contains 16 residues. Germline-derived CDR1 and CDR2 are SGDLS and YYNGEE. The V gene end was trimmed by 4 bases and the J gene end by 7 bases; junction bases not matched to a gene: 8. CDR3 DNA: TGTGCCAGCAGCTTCCTAGCGGGAGGGCCTATCGGGGAGCTGTTTTTT. This gives the protein CASSFLAGGPIGELFF.

The rearrangement links TRBV11-2 to TRBJ2-5; D is undetermined. The germline V and J ends were trimmed by 4 bases and 2 bases, with 8 bases remaining between them. The CDR3 is 13 amino acids. Germline loops: CDR1 SGHAT, CDR2 FQNNGV. This CDR3 is CASSYLGQETQYF. The CDR3 nucleotides read TGTGCCAGCAGCTACTTGGGGCAAGAGACCCAGTACTTC.

The chain uses TRBV18 and TRBJ2-1; weak D call: TRBD1 (5 bases). Germline V gives CDR1 KGHSH, CDR2 LQKENI. The CDR3 runs 16 residues. V was cut by 0 bases and J by 8 bases, with 17 bases left in between. CDR3 DNA: TGTGCCAGCTCACCACCGGTGGGCCAGGGTACGTATGAGCAGTTCTTC. Its translation: CASSPPVGQGTYEQFF. Filled out from reference TRBV18 and TRBJ2-1, the complete variable domain reads NAGVMQNPRHLVRRRGQEARLRCSPMKGHSHVYWYRQLPEEGLKFMVYLQKENIIDESGMPKERFSAEFPKEGPSILRIQQVVRGDSAAYFCASSPPVGQGTYEQFFGPGTRLTVL.

This clonotype occurred a few times. V gene TRBV6-2 or TRBV6-3 combines with J gene TRBJ2-5; D remains ambiguous. V lost 8 bases and J lost 5, with 15 bases in between. CDR3 length: 13 amino acids. CDR1 and CDR2 from the germline V gene are MNHEY and SVGEGT. CDR3 in DNA: TGTGCCAGCCGCCGGACCTCTGGTGAGACCCAGTACTTC. It yields the protein CASRRTSGETQYF.

This clonotype was recorded at least ten times. The chain links TRBV11-2 to TRBJ1-1; TRBD1 agrees at 9 bases. The CDR3 runs 14 residues. V shed 6 bases, J shed 6 bases, and the junction held 8 bases outside the gene matches. Germline V gives CDR1 SGHAT, CDR2 FQNNGV. CDR3: CASSLSQGAAEAFF. The CDR3 DNA follows: TGTGCCAGCAGTCTCTCACAGGGGGCGGCTGAAGCTTTCTTT.

This clonotype was recorded many times. The V and J genes are TRBV15 and TRBJ2-5; possible D gene TRBD1, 6 bases. CDR1 LNHNV and CDR2 YYDKDF come from the germline V gene (reference sequence). Trimming stripped 0 bases from V and 10 bases from J, with 9 bases between. This CDR3 has 12 amino acids. CDR3 protein: CATSRDTGSQYF. In DNA, the CDR3 is TGTGCCACCAGCAGAGACACAGGGAGCCAGTACTTC.

This clonotype appeared many times. This chain uses TRBV12-5 with TRBJ2-2, with D possibly being TRBD2 (6 bases). This CDR3 has 19 amino acids. CDR1 and CDR2 (germline): LGHNT, FRNRAP. Trimming cost V 2 bases and J 2 bases, with 21 bases left between them. CDR3 protein: CASGLWGPGRTFNTGELFF. In nucleotides, the CDR3 is TGTGCTAGTGGTTTGTGGGGTCCAGGGAGGACCTTTAACACCGGGGAGCTGTTTTTT.

This clonotype was seen more than once but under ten times. The chain joins TRBV7-9 to TRBJ1-5; D unclear. Trimming cost V 5 bases and J 1 base, with 18 bases left between them. Germline V CDR1 and CDR2: SEHNR, FQNEAQ (reference sequence). This CDR3 is 17 amino acids long. The CDR3 DNA sequence: TGTGCCAGCAGCGAAAGACCCTCCCCGGGAAGCAATCAGCCCCAGCATTTT. Protein product: CASSERPSPGSNQPQHF.

The V call is TRBV5-1, the J call TRBJ2-7; TRBD2 aligns across 12 bases. The germline CDR1 and CDR2 sequences are SGHRS and YFSETQ. With V trimmed by 0 bases and J by 4 bases, 5 bases remained unmatched. This CDR3 is built from 16 residues. The CDR3 DNA is TGCGCCAGCAGCTTGGCCGTGACTAGCGGGAGTTACGAGCAGTACTTC. It encodes CASSLAVTSGSYEQYF.

The chain is built from TRBV6-6 and TRBJ2-7, with 12 positions matching TRBD2. Per the germline V gene, CDR1 is MNHNY and CDR2 is SVGAGI (reference sequence). The J segment lost 5 bases and the V segment lost 10 bases, leaving 6 bases of the junction unmatched. This CDR3 has 13 amino acids. The CDR3, as DNA: TGTGCCACTTCTAGCGGGGGGGCTGACGAGCAGTACTTC. Its translation: CATSSGGADEQYF.

In its sample, this clonotype was seen a few times. The chain has TRBV20-1 and TRBJ1-1; D might be TRBD1 (6 bases). V was pared by 0 bases and J by 3 bases, with 26 bases between. The CDR3 consists of 19 residues. CDR1 is DFQATT, CDR2 SNEGSKA, per germline (reference sequence). CDR3 in amino acids: CSARDKSERGGMRDTEAFF. CDR3 nucleotides: TGCAGTGCTAGAGATAAGAGCGAGAGAGGGGGTATGCGGGACACTGAAGCTTTCTTT.

This clonotype was seen at least ten times. The chain employs TRBV5-1 and TRBJ2-3; no firm D call. Per the germline V gene, CDR1 is SGHRS and CDR2 is YFSETQ. The CDR3 has 14 amino acids. Trimming pared 1 base from V and 3 bases from J, leaving 9 bases between. The DNA of the CDR3 is TGCGCCAGCAGCTTGAACGTGGGGACAGATACGCAGTATTTT. The encoded protein is CASSLNVGTDTQYF.

In this sample, this clonotype turned up many times. CDR3 in DNA: TGTGCCAGCAGTTTAACGGGAACCTACAATGAGCAGTTCTTC. Translated, it gives CASSLTGTYNEQFF. The J gene is TRBJ2-1, the V gene TRBV12-3 or TRBV12-4, with TRBD2 as a possible D gene (5 bases). With 2 bases removed from V and 2 bases from J, the gap between germline ends came to 7 bases. CDR3 length: 14 amino acids.

The chain employs TRBV29-1 and TRBJ2-3; 12 bases fit TRBD2. This CDR3 is 14 amino acids long. The junction had 6 bases not matched to a gene; V was cut back by 2 bases and J by 9 bases. CDR1 SQVTM and CDR2 ANQGSEA come from the germline V gene. This CDR3 reads CSVEQTSGRNTQYF. CDR3 bases: TGCAGCGTTGAACAGACTAGCGGGAGAAACACGCAGTATTTT.

This clonotype was counted between two and nine times. The V and J genes are TRBV28 and TRBJ1-2; D unresolved. Trimming pared 6 bases from V and 0 bases from J, leaving 17 bases between. The V gene's germline CDR1 is MDHEN and CDR2 SYDVKM. The CDR3 runs to 16 residues. CDR3 region: CASSTTDIAANYGYTF. The CDR3 DNA is TGTGCCAGCAGCACTACCGACATAGCGGCTAACTATGGCTACACCTTC.

This clonotype occurred a few times. This chain joins TRBV4-3 and TRBJ2-3; 9 positions match TRBD2. V trimming: 0 bases; J trimming: 9 bases; junction bases outside the gene matches: 13. This CDR3 is 17 amino acids long. Germline CDR1 is LGHNA and CDR2 is YSLEER. The CDR3 region is CASSQDAAGGLKITQYF. The CDR3 region has the DNA TGCGCCAGCAGCCAAGATGCAGCGGGGGGATTAAAGATAACGCAGTATTTT.

The V and J genes are TRBV11-3 and TRBJ2-4; a possible D gene is TRBD1 (7 bases). The CDR3 length is 15 residues. The germline CDR1 and CDR2 sequences are SGHNT and YENEEA. Trimming took off 5 bases at V and 6 bases at J, with 17 bases between the two ends. The CDR3 DNA is TGTGCCAGCAGCCCACAGACAGGGCGGGGAAACATTCAGTACTTC. It specifies CASSPQTGRGNIQYF.